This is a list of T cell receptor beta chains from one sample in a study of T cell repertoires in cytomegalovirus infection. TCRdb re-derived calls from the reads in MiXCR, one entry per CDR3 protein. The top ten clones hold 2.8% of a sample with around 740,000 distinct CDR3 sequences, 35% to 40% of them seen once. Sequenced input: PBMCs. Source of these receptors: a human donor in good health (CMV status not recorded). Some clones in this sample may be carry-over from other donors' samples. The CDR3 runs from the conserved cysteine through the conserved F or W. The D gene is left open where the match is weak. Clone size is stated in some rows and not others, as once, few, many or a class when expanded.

cdr3_nt: TGTGCCAGCAGCTCAGTTATTCGGGACAGATGGTACGAGCAGTACTTC; cdr3_aa: CASSSVIRDRWYEQYF; clone_size: few; v_call: TRBV4-2; j_call: TRBJ2-7; d_call: TRBD1
cdr3_nt: TGCAGTGCTTTGGGACTAGCGAGAAGCCAAGGCTACTACGAGCAGTACTTC; cdr3_aa: CSALGLARSQGYYEQYF; clone_size: .; v_call: TRBV20-1; j_call: TRBJ2-7; d_call: TRBD2
cdr3_nt: TGCGCCAGCAGCCAACCTGACAGGGAAGGCACTGAAGCTTTCTTT; cdr3_aa: CASSQPDREGTEAFF; clone_size: many; v_call: TRBV4-1; j_call: TRBJ1-1; d_call: TRBD1
cdr3_nt: TGTGCCAGCAGCTTAAGGCTAGCACACGGGCAGTACTTC; cdr3_aa: CASSLRLAHGQYF; clone_size: .; v_call: TRBV7-2; j_call: TRBJ2-7; d_call: .
cdr3_nt: TGTGCCAGCAGTTTTCGGAGGGGATCTAATTCACCCCTCCACTTT; cdr3_aa: CASSFRRGSNSPLHF; clone_size: .; v_call: TRBV12-3/TRBV12-4; j_call: TRBJ1-6; d_call: .
cdr3_nt: TGTGCCAGCAGTTTTCGAGTAGGCCTAGCGGGGGACAGCTCGGGGACCCAGTACTTC; cdr3_aa: CASSFRVGLAGDSSGTQYF; clone_size: .; v_call: TRBV28; j_call: TRBJ2-5; d_call: TRBD2
cdr3_nt: TGTGCCAGCAGCCTCGGATCCCGGGACAGGAAGCAGTTCTTC; cdr3_aa: CASSLGSRDRKQFF; clone_size: many; v_call: TRBV12-3/TRBV12-4; j_call: TRBJ2-1; d_call: TRBD1
cdr3_nt: TGTGCCAGCACCCAGGGGAGGAATCAGCCCCAGCATTTT; cdr3_aa: CASTQGRNQPQHF; clone_size: .; v_call: TRBV6-5; j_call: TRBJ1-5; d_call: .
cdr3_nt: TGTGCCTCTAGGACAGGGAAGACTGAAGCTTTCTTT; cdr3_aa: CASRTGKTEAFF; clone_size: .; v_call: TRBV19; j_call: TRBJ1-1; d_call: TRBD1
cdr3_nt: TGTGCCAGCAGCTCACAGGGGATGGCGGGTGGCTACACCTTC; cdr3_aa: CASSSQGMAGGYTF; clone_size: few; v_call: TRBV7-2; j_call: TRBJ1-2; d_call: TRBD1
cdr3_nt: TGTGCCAGCAGCTTAGATCGGCTCAATGAGCAGTTCTTC; cdr3_aa: CASSLDRLNEQFF; clone_size: few; v_call: TRBV11-2; j_call: TRBJ2-1; d_call: .
cdr3_nt: TGTGCCAGCAGCTTAGTTAAGGGTTGGCGTTCACCCCTCCACTTT; cdr3_aa: CASSLVKGWRSPLHF; clone_size: many; v_call: TRBV7-2; j_call: TRBJ1-6; d_call: .
cdr3_nt: TGTGCCAGCAGCTTAGGTGAGACGAAAGCTTTCTTT; cdr3_aa: CASSLGETKAFF; clone_size: few; v_call: TRBV7-8; j_call: TRBJ1-1; d_call: .
cdr3_nt: TGTGCCAGCAGCTCCCGTGTTGTCGGTTCCTACGAGCAGTACTTC; cdr3_aa: CASSSRVVGSYEQYF; clone_size: .; v_call: TRBV7-2; j_call: TRBJ2-7; d_call: .
cdr3_nt: TGCGCCAGCAGTCAACTCGACTGGCAATACGAGCAGTACTTC; cdr3_aa: CASSQLDWQYEQYF; clone_size: .; v_call: TRBV23-1; j_call: TRBJ2-7; d_call: .
cdr3_nt: TGTGCCAGCAGCCCGGGACAGGAGGGAGATACGCAGTATTTT; cdr3_aa: CASSPGQEGDTQYF; clone_size: .; v_call: TRBV7-8; j_call: TRBJ2-3; d_call: TRBD1
cdr3_nt: TGTGCCAGCAGTTCTTACACAGGGAGTACCGGGGAGCTGTTTTTT; cdr3_aa: CASSSYTGSTGELFF; clone_size: .; v_call: TRBV2; j_call: TRBJ2-2; d_call: .
cdr3_nt: TGTGACAGCAGTTTTTTAGCCGACACAGAGACGCAGTATTTT; cdr3_aa: CDSSFLADTETQYF; clone_size: .; v_call: TRBV28; j_call: TRBJ2-3; d_call: .
cdr3_nt: TGTGCCAGCATTATAAGAGGAAGCACAGATACGCAGTATTTT; cdr3_aa: CASIIRGSTDTQYF; clone_size: few; v_call: TRBV28; j_call: TRBJ2-3; d_call: .
cdr3_nt: TGTGCCAGCAGCTGGGGCGGGAGGGCTGGAGAGCAGTTCTTC; cdr3_aa: CASSWGGRAGEQFF; clone_size: few; v_call: TRBV7-2; j_call: TRBJ2-1; d_call: TRBD2
cdr3_nt: TGTGCCATCAGTGAGCCCGGACAGGGCAGGAACGGGGAGCTGTTTTTT; cdr3_aa: CAISEPGQGRNGELFF; clone_size: .; v_call: TRBV10-3; j_call: TRBJ2-2; d_call: TRBD1
cdr3_nt: TGCAGTGCTAGAGTGGGACTAGCGGGCGGGGAGCTGTTTTTT; cdr3_aa: CSARVGLAGGELFF; clone_size: .; v_call: TRBV20-1; j_call: TRBJ2-2; d_call: TRBD2
cdr3_nt: TGCAGCGTCGTCCGAAGGGTGGATACAGATACGCAGTATTTT; cdr3_aa: CSVVRRVDTDTQYF; clone_size: .; v_call: TRBV29-1; j_call: TRBJ2-3; d_call: .
cdr3_nt: TGTGCCAGCAGCGGAGAAAGGGTTTTGGGCAATCAGCCCCAGCATTTT; cdr3_aa: CASSGERVLGNQPQHF; clone_size: few; v_call: TRBV12-3/TRBV12-4; j_call: TRBJ1-5; d_call: .
cdr3_nt: TGTGCCAGCAGCTTGTCCATTTTGGGCCAAATCGGGGAGACCCAGTACTTC; cdr3_aa: CASSLSILGQIGETQYF; clone_size: .; v_call: TRBV5-6; j_call: TRBJ2-5; d_call: .
cdr3_nt: TGTGCCAGCAGCCAGAATAGCGAGGACTACGCTTACGAGCAGTACTTC; cdr3_aa: CASSQNSEDYAYEQYF; clone_size: .; v_call: TRBV5-8; j_call: TRBJ2-7; d_call: .
cdr3_nt: TGCAGTGCCTCCGGACTAGCGGGAGTAAGCGAGCAGTACTTC; cdr3_aa: CSASGLAGVSEQYF; clone_size: few; v_call: TRBV20-1; j_call: TRBJ2-7; d_call: TRBD2
cdr3_nt: TGTGCCAGCAGGAGGCGCTCCTATAATTCACCCCTCCACTTT; cdr3_aa: CASRRRSYNSPLHF; clone_size: .; v_call: TRBV28; j_call: TRBJ1-6; d_call: .
cdr3_nt: TGTGCCAGCTCACCGTCCGGGACGGTCAATTCACCCCTCCACTTT; cdr3_aa: CASSPSGTVNSPLHF; clone_size: .; v_call: TRBV18; j_call: TRBJ1-6; d_call: .
cdr3_nt: TGCAGTGCTAGTAGGTCTAGCGGGAGTTATGGGGAGCAGTACTTC; cdr3_aa: CSASRSSGSYGEQYF; clone_size: .; v_call: TRBV20-1; j_call: TRBJ2-7; d_call: TRBD2
cdr3_nt: TGCAGTGCTAGAGGGACAGCAGCGACTGAAGCTTTCTTT; cdr3_aa: CSARGTAATEAFF; clone_size: .; v_call: TRBV20-1; j_call: TRBJ1-1; d_call: .
cdr3_nt: TGCGCCAGCAGCTCGGGACCGCATCAAGAGACCCAGTACTTC; cdr3_aa: CASSSGPHQETQYF; clone_size: .; v_call: TRBV5-1; j_call: TRBJ2-5; d_call: .
cdr3_nt: TGTGCCAGCAGTCAAGGACAGGCAAACGACGAGCAGTACTTC; cdr3_aa: CASSQGQANDEQYF; clone_size: .; v_call: TRBV6-8; j_call: TRBJ2-7; d_call: TRBD1
cdr3_nt: TGTGCCAGCAGCTCGATTACAGGGGGAAACACCATATATTTT; cdr3_aa: CASSSITGGNTIYF; clone_size: few; v_call: TRBV9; j_call: TRBJ1-3; d_call: .
cdr3_nt: TGTGCCAGCAGTTCCCAGGGGCGAGACTCCTACGAGCAGTACTTC; cdr3_aa: CASSSQGRDSYEQYF; clone_size: once; v_call: TRBV28; j_call: TRBJ2-7; d_call: .
cdr3_nt: TGTGCCAGTGGCCCCTCCCAGCCCGGCTACACCTTC; cdr3_aa: CASGPSQPGYTF; clone_size: .; v_call: TRBV28; j_call: TRBJ1-2; d_call: .
cdr3_nt: TGCAGTGCTAGCGCGTGGAATGAGCAGTTCTTC; cdr3_aa: CSASAWNEQFF; clone_size: .; v_call: TRBV20-1; j_call: TRBJ2-1; d_call: .
cdr3_nt: TGTGCCACCAGCAGATCGGGGACAGGGGCTAACTATGGCTACACCTTC; cdr3_aa: CATSRSGTGANYGYTF; clone_size: .; v_call: TRBV15; j_call: TRBJ1-2; d_call: TRBD1
cdr3_nt: TGTGCCAGCAGGTTCGGGACTTTAGGGAATGAGCAGTTCTTC; cdr3_aa: CASRFGTLGNEQFF; clone_size: once; v_call: TRBV27; j_call: TRBJ2-1; d_call: .
cdr3_nt: TGCAGTGCAGCCCGGACAGGTCACGAGCAGTACTTC; cdr3_aa: CSAARTGHEQYF; clone_size: few; v_call: TRBV20-1; j_call: TRBJ2-7; d_call: TRBD1
cdr3_nt: TGTGCCAGCAGGGAACTAGCGGGGGCGCTCCCCACGCAGTATTTT; cdr3_aa: CASRELAGALPTQYF; clone_size: .; v_call: TRBV12-3/TRBV12-4; j_call: TRBJ2-3; d_call: TRBD2
cdr3_nt: TGTGCCAGCAGCTTCACAGGGAATTACTACGAGCAGTACTTC; cdr3_aa: CASSFTGNYYEQYF; clone_size: .; v_call: TRBV6-5; j_call: TRBJ2-7; d_call: .
cdr3_nt: TGTGCCAGCACACACGGAACAGGGTTTGGCGAGCAGTACTTC; cdr3_aa: CASTHGTGFGEQYF; clone_size: few; v_call: TRBV19; j_call: TRBJ2-7; d_call: .
cdr3_nt: TGTGCCAGCAGTTCGCCAGAGAGCGGGATCGGGGTGGATGAGCAGTACTTC; cdr3_aa: CASSSPESGIGVDEQYF; clone_size: .; v_call: TRBV12-3/TRBV12-4; j_call: TRBJ2-7; d_call: TRBD2
cdr3_nt: TGTGCCAGCAGTTTATCGGGGGGACTTAGGACAGCCTCCTCCTATGGCTACACCTTC; cdr3_aa: CASSLSGGLRTASSYGYTF; clone_size: .; v_call: TRBV28; j_call: TRBJ1-2; d_call: .